A selection of T cell receptor beta chains follows, all from one sample in a study of regulatory T cells in long-lasting Graves disease. TCRdb processed the multiplex PCR reads anew with MiXCR; each CDR3 protein has one entry. The table lists 350,000 to 500,000 distinct CDR3 sequences, 14% of them singletons. These same records also appear under a second study, on T cells in Graves' hyperthyroidism and ophthalmopathy.

Sequencing used peripheral blood mononuclear cells (PBMCs), obtained at new diagnosis, from a patient treated with antithyroid drugs. The source is a woman aged 50 to 60 with Graves disease. Both conserved end residues are part of each CDR3. The D gene is left open where the match is weak. The size of a clone is reported for some rows only, either as once, few or many, or as a class for expanded clones.

V: TRBV6-2/TRBV6-3; D: -; size: -; J: TRBJ2-3; CDR3: CASSYSRRGASTDTQYF; DNA: TGTGCCAGCAGTTACTCGAGAAGGGGCGCTTCTACAGATACGCAGTATTTT
V: TRBV20-1; D: -; size: -; J: TRBJ2-3; CDR3: CSAGSSTDTQYF; DNA: TGCAGTGCTGGATCTAGCACAGATACGCAGTATTTT
V: TRBV19; D: -; size: few; J: TRBJ2-7; CDR3: CASSTHQDGPSYEQYF; DNA: TGTGCCAGTAGTACCCACCAGGACGGACCCTCCTACGAGCAGTACTTC
V: TRBV7-9; D: TRBD2; size: -; J: TRBJ2-2; CDR3: CASSLTSRPSGRPGTGELFF; DNA: TGTGCCAGCAGCTTAACCTCCCGGCCTAGCGGGAGGCCGGGCACCGGGGAGCTGTTTTTT
V: TRBV7-9; D: TRBD2; size: few; J: TRBJ2-5; CDR3: CASSLAGRREETQYF; DNA: TGTGCCAGCAGCTTAGCAGGGAGGCGGGAGGAGACCCAGTACTTC
V: TRBV6-5; D: -; size: many; J: TRBJ2-7; CDR3: CASSYRRVYEQYF; DNA: TGTGCCAGCAGTTATAGACGCGTCTACGAGCAGTACTTC
V: TRBV30; D: -; size: few; J: TRBJ1-1; CDR3: CAWSVHGMAFF; DNA: TGTGCCTGGAGTGTACACGGTATGGCTTTCTTT
V: TRBV28; D: TRBD1; size: many; J: TRBJ2-7; CDR3: CASRHGTGGPKEQYF; DNA: TGTGCCAGCAGACACGGGACAGGGGGCCCAAAAGAGCAGTACTTC
V: TRBV10-2; D: -; size: -; J: TRBJ1-4; CDR3: CASSAGQRGEKLFF; DNA: TGCGCCAGCAGTGCGGGGCAGCGGGGTGAAAAACTGTTTTTT
V: TRBV5-1; D: -; size: -; J: TRBJ1-2; CDR3: CASSFGYGYTF; DNA: TGCGCCAGCAGCTTCGGCTATGGCTACACCTTC
V: TRBV3-1; D: TRBD1; size: few; J: TRBJ1-1; CDR3: CASSQNRGPNTEAFF; DNA: TGTGCCAGCAGCCAAAACAGGGGGCCGAACACTGAAGCTTTCTTT
V: TRBV29-1; D: TRBD2; size: -; J: TRBJ2-3; CDR3: CSVQTSSDTQYF; DNA: TGCAGCGTGCAGACTAGCTCAGATACGCAGTATTTT
V: TRBV29-1; D: TRBD1; size: few; J: TRBJ2-5; CDR3: CSVLDRGDQETQYF; DNA: TGCAGCGTCCTGGACAGGGGGGACCAAGAGACCCAGTACTTC
V: TRBV14; D: TRBD1; size: few; J: TRBJ2-1; CDR3: CASSQQGEPLYNEQFF; DNA: TGTGCCAGCAGCCAACAGGGGGAGCCCCTCTACAATGAGCAGTTCTTC
V: TRBV19; D: -; size: -; J: TRBJ1-6; CDR3: CASSDVGTMGSYNSPLHF; DNA: TGTGCCAGTAGTGACGTCGGGACGATGGGCTCCTATAATTCACCCCTTCACTTT
V: TRBV11-2; D: -; size: many; J: TRBJ2-7; CDR3: CASSLAQGAYEQYF; DNA: TGTGCCAGCAGCTTGGCGCAGGGAGCCTACGAGCAGTACTTC
V: TRBV4-1; D: TRBD1; size: few; J: TRBJ1-5; CDR3: CASSREGGPDQPQHF; DNA: TGCGCCAGCAGCCGCGAAGGGGGCCCCGATCAGCCCCAGCATTTT
V: TRBV5-1; D: -; size: few; J: TRBJ2-2; CDR3: CASSWLAGELFF; DNA: TGCGCCAGCAGCTGGTTGGCCGGGGAGCTGTTTTTT
V: TRBV12-3/TRBV12-4; D: TRBD2; size: -; J: TRBJ2-5; CDR3: CASAGTSGETQYF; DNA: TGTGCCAGCGCTGGGACTAGCGGAGAGACCCAGTACTTC
V: TRBV6-1; D: -; size: many; J: TRBJ1-1; CDR3: CASRPAGDTEAFF; DNA: TGTGCCAGCAGACCAGCCGGAGACACTGAAGCTTTCTTT
V: TRBV24-1; D: TRBD1; size: -; J: TRBJ2-1; CDR3: CATSDSQGISYNEQFF; DNA: TGTGCCACCAGTGACTCACAGGGGATCTCCTACAATGAGCAGTTCTTC
V: TRBV5-1; D: TRBD2; size: many; J: TRBJ2-7; CDR3: CASSPGLAGGVDEQYF; DNA: TGCGCCAGCAGCCCCGGACTAGCGGGAGGAGTAGACGAGCAGTACTTC
V: TRBV4-1; D: -; size: many; J: TRBJ2-1; CDR3: CASSQDPSEYEQFF; DNA: TGCGCCAGCAGCCAAGACCCCAGCGAATACGAGCAGTTCTTC
V: TRBV6-1; D: TRBD2; size: few; J: TRBJ2-7; CDR3: CASSSRGGLAGEQYF; DNA: TGTGCCAGCAGTAGCCGCGGGGGGCTAGCGGGTGAGCAGTACTTC
V: TRBV6-2/TRBV6-3; D: -; size: -; J: TRBJ2-3; CDR3: CASSTAGSSTDTQYF; DNA: TGTGCCAGCAGTACCGCAGGTTCTAGCACAGATACGCAGTATTTT
V: TRBV5-1; D: -; size: many; J: TRBJ2-7; CDR3: CASSSPPGPISGEQYF; DNA: TGCGCCAGCAGCTCCCCCCCGGGGCCAATCAGCGGCGAGCAGTACTTC
V: TRBV9; D: -; size: few; J: TRBJ2-4; CDR3: CASSPRDGLAKNIQYF; DNA: TGTGCCAGCAGCCCTCGAGACGGATTAGCCAAAAACATTCAGTACTTC
V: TRBV20-1; D: TRBD2; size: -; J: TRBJ2-7; CDR3: CSAPTLAGGPGEQYF; DNA: TGCAGTGCTCCCACACTAGCGGGAGGGCCGGGCGAGCAGTACTTC
V: TRBV5-1; D: -; size: many; J: TRBJ2-1; CDR3: CASSWGRPYNEQFF; DNA: TGCGCCAGCAGCTGGGGTAGACCCTACAATGAGCAGTTCTTC
V: TRBV7-8; D: TRBD2; size: -; J: TRBJ2-7; CDR3: CASSLEVSGLAEVGYEQYF; DNA: TGTGCCAGCAGCTTAGAAGTATCGGGACTAGCGGAAGTAGGCTACGAGCAGTACTTC
V: TRBV5-1; D: -; size: many; J: TRBJ2-2; CDR3: CASSLRGQPTGELFF; DNA: TGCGCCAGCAGCCTGCGGGGACAGCCCACCGGGGAGCTGTTTTTT
V: TRBV28; D: -; size: many; J: TRBJ1-5; CDR3: CASSLWGKPQHF; DNA: TGTGCCAGCAGTTTGTGGGGAAAGCCCCAGCATTTT
V: TRBV12-3/TRBV12-4; D: -; size: many; J: TRBJ1-5; CDR3: CASSLNAPVGDAGNQPQHF; DNA: TGTGCCAGCAGTTTAAATGCCCCGGTAGGGGATGCGGGCAATCAGCCCCAGCATTTT
V: TRBV10-3; D: TRBD2; size: -; J: TRBJ2-7; CDR3: CAISAAGTVAGDHHESSYEQYF; DNA: TGTGCCATCAGTGCTGCCGGGACGGTAGCGGGAGACCATCATGAGAGCTCCTACGAGCAGTACTTC
V: TRBV10-3; D: TRBD1; size: few; J: TRBJ2-1; CDR3: CAIITGENEQFF; DNA: TGTGCCATCATTACAGGGGAAAATGAGCAGTTCTTC
V: TRBV5-5; D: -; size: many; J: TRBJ2-1; CDR3: CASSLLIAEPNEQFF; DNA: TGTGCCAGCAGCTTGTTAATAGCGGAGCCAAATGAGCAGTTCTTC
V: TRBV13; D: -; size: -; J: TRBJ2-2; CDR3: CASSFETHRGELFF; DNA: TGTGCCAGCAGCTTCGAGACACACAGAGGGGAGCTGTTTTTT
V: TRBV30; D: TRBD1; size: -; J: TRBJ1-1; CDR3: CARRQGNTEAFF; DNA: TGTGCCAGAAGACAGGGAAATACTGAAGCTTTCTTT
V: TRBV3-1; D: TRBD2; size: -; J: TRBJ2-1; CDR3: CASSVAGGPYEQFF; DNA: TGTGCCAGCAGCGTAGCGGGAGGGCCCTACGAGCAGTTCTTC
V: TRBV29-1; D: -; size: few; J: TRBJ1-1; CDR3: CSATTVGNTEAFF; DNA: TGCAGCGCTACCACAGTGGGAAACACTGAAGCTTTCTTT
V: TRBV11-2; D: TRBD1; size: few; J: TRBJ2-3; CDR3: CASSLDRVRGRSDTQYF; DNA: TGTGCCAGCAGCTTAGATCGTGTAAGGGGGCGTTCAGATACGCAGTATTTT
V: TRBV6-2/TRBV6-3; D: -; size: -; J: TRBJ2-1; CDR3: CASSVRRLDNEQFF; DNA: TGTGCCAGCAGTGTTAGGAGATTAGACAATGAGCAGTTCTTC
V: TRBV2; D: -; size: many; J: TRBJ2-7; CDR3: CANFESIDEQYF; DNA: TGTGCCAACTTCGAGAGTATCGACGAGCAGTACTTC
V: TRBV7-2; D: TRBD1; size: many; J: TRBJ2-1; CDR3: CASRAGQGSLGDEQFF; DNA: TGTGCCAGCAGGGCGGGACAGGGGAGTCTCGGGGATGAGCAGTTCTTC
V: TRBV2; D: -; size: many; J: TRBJ1-4; CDR3: CASSEMEVRNEKLFF; DNA: TGTGCCAGCAGTGAAATGGAAGTGCGTAATGAAAAACTGTTTTTT
V: TRBV6-1; D: TRBD1; size: many; J: TRBJ1-2; CDR3: CASSSGQGYYGYTF; DNA: TGTGCCAGCAGCTCGGGACAGGGCTACTATGGCTACACCTTC
V: TRBV19; D: TRBD1; size: many; J: TRBJ2-5; CDR3: CASSIEGDRQETQYF; DNA: TGTGCCAGTAGTATAGAGGGGGACAGACAAGAGACCCAGTACTTC
V: TRBV2; D: -; size: many; J: TRBJ1-2; CDR3: CASRGHRLSDDYGYTF; DNA: TGTGCCAGCAGGGGTCATAGACTCTCGGACGACTATGGCTACACCTTC
V: TRBV9; D: -; size: -; J: TRBJ1-3; CDR3: CASSVGLQGSRNTIYF; DNA: TGTGCCAGCAGCGTAGGACTGCAGGGTTCGAGAAACACCATATATTTT
V: TRBV12-3/TRBV12-4; D: -; size: many; J: TRBJ2-7; CDR3: CASSRGIYEQYF; DNA: TGTGCCAGCAGCCGGGGGATCTACGAGCAGTACTTC
V: TRBV5-1; D: TRBD1; size: many; J: TRBJ2-1; CDR3: CASSLGQGRDEQFF; DNA: TGCGCCAGCAGCTTGGGACAGGGCAGGGATGAGCAGTTCTTC
V: TRBV29-1; D: -; size: -; J: TRBJ2-1; CDR3: CSVNNPGLPYNEQFF; DNA: TGCAGCGTGAATAATCCGGGGCTCCCCTACAATGAGCAGTTCTTC
V: TRBV5-5; D: TRBD2; size: many; J: TRBJ2-7; CDR3: CASSILAGSSYEQYF; DNA: TGTGCCAGCAGCATACTAGCGGGGTCCTCCTACGAGCAGTACTTC
V: TRBV14; D: TRBD2; size: many; J: TRBJ2-5; CDR3: CASSQLAGGKETQYF; DNA: TGTGCCAGCAGCCAGCTCGCGGGAGGGAAAGAGACCCAGTACTTC